This passage covers 31 T cell receptor beta chains from one sample sequenced in a study of blood T cell repertoires in COVID-19. TCRdb's copy holds only in-frame clones and misses some; the assay was immunoSEQ multiplex PCR. The sample consists of under 200,000 clones, around 90% of them appearing once. Sequencing used peripheral blood. These receptors were collected from a man aged 45-65 years with acute or convalescent COVID-19.

CDR3 residues: CASSIGAGGGRYEQYF. The CDR3 bases are TGCGCCAGCAGCATCGGGGCAGGGGGCGGGCGGTACGAGCAGTACTTC. This chain connects TRBV5-1 to TRBJ2-7; 8 nucleotides line up with TRBD1. V dropped 4 bases and J dropped 4; count of bases not matched to a gene: 13. The CDR3 is made up of 16 amino acids. Germline loops: CDR1 SGHRS, CDR2 YFSETQ.

V gene TRBV18 combines with J gene TRBJ1-6; 7 bases map to TRBD1. The trim removed 0 bases at V and 10 bases at J, leaving 9 bases unmatched. The germline V gene has CDR1 KGHSH and CDR2 LQKENI. CDR3 length: 16 amino acids. The CDR3 DNA is TGTGCCAGCTCACCACCAGGGACAGATTTTTACTCACCCCTCCACTTT. Encoded protein: CASSPPGTDFYSPLHF.

This clone was recorded once. The V gene is TRBV10-3, the J gene TRBJ2-5; D is ambiguous. Trimming removed 6 bases from V and 5 bases from J, with 16 bases in between. This CDR3 spans 14 amino acids. Looked up from germline, CDR1 is ENHRY and CDR2 is SYGVKD. This chain's CDR3 is CAISELIGAETQYF. CDR3 nucleotide sequence: TGTGCCATCAGCGAACTAATCGGCGCGGAGACCCAGTACTTC.

The chain combines TRBV15 with TRBJ1-3; the match to TRBD1 covers 9 bases. Germline V gene sequence: CDR1 LNHNV, CDR2 YYDKDF (reference sequence). The CDR3 covers 15 residues. V trimming: 4 bases; J trimming: 5 bases; junction bases outside the gene matches: 6. Written as DNA, the CDR3 is TGTGCCACCAGCATGGCAGGGACAGGGAGAAACACCATATATTTT. This sequence encodes CATSMAGTGRNTIYF.

The DNA for the CDR3 is TGTGCTAGTGGTTTGGCAGGGTTCACTGAAGCTTTCTTT. As protein: CASGLAGFTEAFF. The V and J genes are TRBV12-5 and TRBJ1-1; possible D gene TRBD1, 5 bases. The CDR3 contains 13 residues. Germline assignment: CDR1 LGHNT and CDR2 FRNRAP. V lost 1 base and J lost 4, with 7 bases in between.

This chain connects TRBV7-9 to TRBJ1-2; the D gene is possibly TRBD1 (6 bases). Germline CDR1 and CDR2: SEHNR and FQNEAQ (reference sequence). The CDR3 extends over 16 amino acids. The V and J ends lost 4 bases and 6 bases respectively, with 21 bases between them. CDR3 sequence: CASSWAPLTGPDGYTF. The CDR3 bases are TGTGCCAGCAGCTGGGCCCCCCTTACAGGGCCCGATGGCTACACCTTC.

This clone was recorded only once. The genes are TRBV6-2 or TRBV6-3 and TRBJ2-2, with D tentatively TRBD2 (6 bases). V gave up 0 bases and J gave up 3 bases, with 8 bases separating them. Germline CDR1 and CDR2: MNHEY and SVGEGT. The CDR3 length is 15 residues. For the CDR3, the DNA is TGTGCCAGCAGTTACTCGGCGGGATACACCGGGGAGCTGTTTTTT. This sequence encodes CASSYSAGYTGELFF.

The genes are TRBV3-1 (or the pseudogene TRBV3-2) and TRBJ2-5, with D possibly matching TRBD2 (5 bases). Germline CDR1 and CDR2: LGHDT and YNNKEL (reference sequence). This CDR3 comprises 15 residues. Trimming removed 0 bases at V and 4 bases at J, with 12 bases between. The CDR3 loop is CASSQDQASIETQYF. The CDR3 coding sequence is TGTGCCAGCAGCCAAGATCAGGCTAGCATAGAGACCCAGTACTTC.

The chain carries TRBV30 and TRBJ2-1; D may be TRBD2 (5 bases). Trimming shortened V by 3 bases and J by 5 bases, and 5 bases separated the two germline ends. There are 11 residues in the CDR3. Germline lookup yields CDR1 GTSNPN and CDR2 SVGIG (reference sequence). CDR3 in amino acids: CAWSGNNEQFF. Written as DNA, the CDR3 is TGTGCCTGGAGCGGGAACAATGAGCAGTTCTTC.

This chain connects TRBV6-5 to TRBJ1-2; D may be TRBD1 (6 bases). The CDR3 contains 13 residues. Trimming took off 7 bases at V and 6 bases at J, with 15 bases between the two ends. The V gene's germline CDR1 is MNHEY and CDR2 SVGAGI. The CDR3: CASTRGATNGYTF. CDR3 bases: TGTGCCAGCACCCGGGGGGCGACAAATGGCTACACCTTC.

V is TRBV24-1 and J is TRBJ1-5, with 9 bases that match TRBD1. The CDR3 is 16 residues long. Germline V gene lookup returns CDR1 KGHDR and CDR2 SFDVKD. The ends lost 3 bases at V and 5 bases at J; junction bases unmatched: 7. Here the CDR3 reads CATSDVDRGYDQPQHF. CDR3 coding DNA: TGTGCCACCAGTGATGTGGACAGGGGATACGATCAGCCCCAGCATTTT.

The chain links TRBV7-9 to TRBJ2-1, with 9 nucleotides matching TRBD1. The junction had 1 base not matched to a gene; V was cut back by 2 bases and J by 2 bases. CDR3 length: 15 amino acids. CDR1 and CDR2 from the germline V gene are SEHNR and FQNEAQ (reference sequence). The CDR3 DNA is TGTGCCAGCAGCTTAAGGGACAGGGCCTACAATGAGCAGTTCTTC. Protein sequence: CASSLRDRAYNEQFF. Full variable domain (missing parts from reference TRBV7-9 and TRBJ2-1): DTGVSQNPRHKITKRGQNVTFRCDPISEHNRLYWYRQTLGQGPEFLTYFQNEAQLEKSRLLSDRFSAERPKGSFSTLEIQRTEQGDSAMYLCASSLRDRAYNEQFFGPGTRLTVL.

The V gene is TRBV3-1 (or the pseudogene TRBV3-2), the J gene TRBJ2-1; 16 positions match TRBD2. V gave up 3 bases and J gave up 8 bases; unmatched junction bases: 7. Germline loops: CDR1 LGHDT, CDR2 YNNKEL (reference sequence). The CDR3 is 17 residues long. CDR3 sequence: CASSHPGTSGRVDEQFF. The DNA for the CDR3 is TGTGCCAGCAGCCACCCCGGGACTAGCGGGAGGGTTGATGAGCAGTTCTTC.

The V and J genes are TRBV7-2 and TRBJ2-7, with unresolved D. V lost 2 bases and J 4 bases, leaving 9 bases between the germline ends. This CDR3 has 13 amino acids. CDR1 and CDR2 (germline): SGHTA, FQGNSA. The CDR3 is CASSLSGGYEQYF. The CDR3 DNA reads TGTGCCAGCAGCTTATCCGGCGGATACGAGCAGTACTTC.

This clone has only one observation. This sequence joins TRBV3-1 (or the pseudogene TRBV3-2) and TRBJ2-2; 7 nucleotides line up with TRBD2. V lost 4 bases, J lost 4 bases, and 9 bases stayed unmatched. This CDR3 region has 16 residues. Germline lookup yields CDR1 LGHDT and CDR2 YNNKEL (reference sequence). As DNA, the CDR3 is TGTGCCAGCAGCCCTCATGGGGGGGGTCCCACCGGGGAGCTGTTTTTT. It yields the protein CASSPHGGGPTGELFF.

Concerning this clone: At one of its ends the junction is not consistent with the germline gene, which may arise from a read error. The rearrangement uses TRBV7-7 and TRBJ2-2; maybe TRBD2 (5 bases). The CDR3 totals 15 residues. In germline, CDR1 is SSHAT, CDR2 FNYEAQ (reference sequence). CDR3 in DNA: TGTGCTAGCAGCTTGGACGGCGCGGGCACCGGGGAGCTGTTTTTT. This codes for CASSLDGAGTGELFF.

This chain links TRBV7-2 with TRBJ1-1; D remains unclear. This CDR3 spans 14 amino acids. Germline lookup yields CDR1 SGHTA and CDR2 FQGNSA. V shed 2 bases and J shed 5 bases, with 12 bases lying between them. CDR3 coding DNA: TGTGCCAGCAGCTTATTAGCCGGTAGGACTGAAGCTTTCTTT. It yields the protein CASSLLAGRTEAFF.

The rearrangement uses TRBV19 and TRBJ2-4; 8 bases agree with TRBD2. V shed 3 bases and J 0 bases; nucleotides not matched to a gene: 7. Germline CDR1 and CDR2: LNHDA and SQIVND (reference sequence). The CDR3 covers 17 residues. CDR3 sequence (DNA): TGTGCCAGTAGTATCCACGGGGGGGGCACAGCCAAAAACATTCAGTACTTC. Its translation: CASSIHGGGTAKNIQYF.

The chain recombines TRBV11-2 with TRBJ2-1; TRBD2 aligns across 10 bases. The CDR3 is 15 amino acids. The ends lost 7 bases at V and 9 bases at J; junction bases unmatched: 12. Germline-derived CDR1 and CDR2 are SGHAT and FQNNGV. CDR3 DNA: TGTGCCAGCACCCCATCAGCGGGAGGGCCTTTTGAGCAGTTCTTC. Protein product: CASTPSAGGPFEQFF.

V gene TRBV28 combines with J gene TRBJ1-4; maybe TRBD1 (6 bases). The V gene lost 6 bases and the J gene lost 8 bases, with 10 bases spanning the gap. This CDR3 has 12 residues. CDR1 is MDHEN and CDR2 is SYDVKM in the germline V gene. This chain's CDR3 is CASSGQSEKLFF. CDR3 DNA sequence: TGTGCCAGCAGCGGACAGTCCGAAAAACTGTTTTTT.

The chain carries TRBV27 and TRBJ2-7, with 7 bases matching TRBD1. V shed 2 bases, J shed 3 bases, and the junction held 7 bases outside the gene matches. Germline V gene sequence: CDR1 MNHEY, CDR2 SMNVEV (reference sequence). The CDR3 is 15 amino acids. The CDR3, as DNA: TGTGCCAGCAGTTTAGGCTGGGACAGAGACTACGAGCAGTACTTC. Encoded protein: CASSLGWDRDYEQYF.

This chain links TRBV18 with TRBJ1-4, with 8 bases matching TRBD1. The CDR3 is 11 residues long. The trim removed 5 bases at V and 17 bases at J, leaving 7 bases unmatched. Germline CDR1 and CDR2: KGHSH and LQKENI. Here the CDR3 reads CASSGHRGSFF. In DNA, the CDR3 is TGTGCCAGCTCAGGACACAGGGGGAGTTTTTTT.

The rearrangement links TRBV28 to TRBJ1-2, with 7 bases fitting TRBD1. From germline, CDR1 is MDHEN and CDR2 SYDVKM. After removal of 0 bases from V and 2 bases from J, the junction contained 9 bases not matched to a gene. CDR3 length: 17 amino acids. The CDR3 DNA is TGTGCCAGCAGTTTATGGGTACAGGGGAAGGAGAACTATGGCTACACCTTC. This translates into CASSLWVQGKENYGYTF.

The rearrangement uses TRBV4-3 and TRBJ2-2; TRBD2 aligns across 15 bases. Germline assignment: CDR1 LGHNA and CDR2 YSLEER. V was clipped by 4 bases and J by 7 bases; unmatched bases: 13. This CDR3 region has 19 residues. The chain's CDR3 is CASSPKPGLAGGRGGELFF. CDR3 nucleotide sequence: TGCGCCAGCAGCCCAAAGCCGGGACTAGCGGGGGGCCGTGGCGGGGAGCTGTTTTTT.

The chain has TRBV21-1 and TRBJ2-7; no check of the table's D call, TRBD1, against the DNA was made. TRBV21-1 is annotated as a pseudogene. The CDR3 is 14 residues long. Here the CDR3 reads CASNRDREPYEQYF. In DNA, the CDR3 is TGTGCCAGCAACCGGGACAGGGAACCCTACGAGCAGTACTTC.

This clone appeared once. V is TRBV24-1 and J is TRBJ1-5; TRBD1 aligns across 10 bases. J was trimmed by 2 bases and V by 3 bases; bases with no gene match: 3. Germline V gene lookup returns CDR1 KGHDR and CDR2 SFDVKD. The CDR3 has 16 residues. Here the CDR3 reads CATSDTGTGGNQPQHF. Written as DNA, the CDR3 is TGTGCCACCAGTGATACCGGGACAGGGGGCAATCAGCCCCAGCATTTT.

The V gene is TRBV6-5, the J gene TRBJ1-1, with no clear D. The ends were cut back, 8 bases at V and 2 bases at J, with 12 bases in the middle. Germline CDR1 and CDR2: MNHEY and SVGAGI. There are 13 residues in the CDR3. Written as DNA, the CDR3 is TGTGCCAGCTCCGGGAGCCAAAACACTGAAGCTTTCTTT. Amino acids: CASSGSQNTEAFF.

The V and J genes are TRBV12-5 and TRBJ2-1, with 11 positions matching TRBD2. The CDR3 is 18 residues long. CDR1 is LGHNT, CDR2 FRNRAP, per germline. V shed 4 bases, J shed 5 bases, and the junction held 13 bases outside the gene matches. The CDR3 region has the DNA TGTGCTAGTGGTTCTGCTGGGCTAGCGGGAGGACCGAACAATGAGCAGTTCTTC. Translated: CASGSAGLAGGPNNEQFF.

The chain is built from TRBV27 and TRBJ2-7, with TRBD1 matching over 10 bases. The CDR3 is 15 residues long. Germline loops: CDR1 MNHEY, CDR2 SMNVEV (reference sequence). The V and J ends lost 5 bases and 5 bases, in that order; junction bases with no gene match: 9. CDR3 residues: CASSRPGQGMHEQYF. The CDR3 region has the DNA TGTGCCAGCAGTAGACCGGGACAGGGGATGCACGAGCAGTACTTC.

CDR3: CASSQVGRVPDTQYF. In DNA, the CDR3 is TGTGCCAGCAGCCAAGTGGGCAGGGTCCCAGATACGCAGTATTTT. The chain employs TRBV14 and TRBJ2-3, with a weak D call TRBD1 (5 bases). Germline V gives CDR1 SGHDN, CDR2 FVKESK. V was cut by 1 base and J by 4 bases, with 12 bases left in between. CDR3 length: 15 residues. The full variable domain, in which reference TRBV14 and TRBJ2-3 provide the parts outside the CDR3, is EAGVTQFPSHSVIEKGQTVTLRCDPISGHDNLYWYRRVMGKEIKFLLHFVKESKQDESGMPNNRFLAERTGGTYSTLKVQPAELEDSGVYFCASSQVGRVPDTQYFGPGTRLTVL.

The rearrangement uses TRBV30 and TRBJ1-2; 8 nucleotides match TRBD1. The CDR3 has 13 residues. The ends lost 0 bases at V and 7 bases at J; junction bases unmatched: 4. Germline V gene data show CDR1 as GTSNPN and CDR2 as SVGIG (reference sequence). The CDR3 region has the DNA TGTGCCTGGAGTGTACCAGGGGGCTCTGGCTACACCTTC. It codes for CAWSVPGGSGYTF.